The entry below gives a single T cell receptor beta chain sequence along with its context. The antigen remains unidentified. The library came from three nested PCR rounds adapted from ARM-PCR protocols. TCRdb independently ran MiXCR on the multiplex PCR reads; one entry per CDR3 protein. The sample comprises approximately 79,000 distinct CDR3 sequences, approximately 82% of which are singletons, and around 38% rests with the top ten. The template was RNA from unsorted bulk tissue. This non-tumor lung sample came from over 3 cm beyond the tumor edge. This specimen belongs to a study of tumor and adjacent non-tumor tissue in lung cancer. Broader study findings: In normal lung, the top 100 clones were significantly more dominant than in tumor.

Germline lookup yields CDR1 SGHDT and CDR2 YYEEEE. This CDR3 region has 16 residues. The sequence came from a man aged 70-80 years with non-small cell lung cancer. The chain uses TRBV5-6 and TRBJ2-5, with D possibly matching TRBD1 (5 bases). Sample: distant non-tumor lung tissue. The CDR3 sequence: CVRSRSITDRVGTQYF. CDR3 in DNA: TGTGTCAGGAGCCGTTCCATTACCGACAGAGTAGGGACCCAGTACTTC.